This TCR beta chain was found in a study of T cells in Graves' hyperthyroidism and ophthalmopathy (dated by TCRdb to the late 2010s). As for the study more broadly: Peripheral blood samples were taken at the time of initial diagnosis, prior to any treatment. A discovery cohort of roughly 96 patients, 43 with Graves' ophthalmopathy and under 60 with stable Graves' hyperthyroidism, was used to find distinguishing TCR V-J signatures. Prospective prediction of ophthalmopathy was tested in an independent validation cohort consisting of 18 to 20 hyperthyroidism patients and around 16 patients who later progressed to ophthalmopathy. The 85 to 100 discovery patients were divided at random into training and test sets in a 7:3 ratio. In addition, the study compared T-cell repertoires in thyroid tissue and in blood from several Graves' hyperthyroidism patients. Once sampling was done, hyperthyroidism patients were given methimazole at a starting dose of 30 mg daily, whereas ophthalmopathy patients were given high-dose intravenous methylprednisolone. TCR Vbeta CDR3 sequencing of fewer than 150 peripheral blood samples (fewer than 45 ophthalmopathy, about 75 hyperthyroidism and approximately 17 progressor patients) is reported in the paper.

Results the study describes overall, beyond this receptor: In validation, the model predicted progression to ophthalmopathy a median of about 6.5 months before onset, with around 70% sensitivity and 72.22% specificity. Most expanded thyroid clonotypes (frequency above 0.001) were also detected in blood, suggesting blood repertoires may reflect thyroid immune responses. Sample size was not statistically predetermined, and blinding of investigators to group allocation was not performed. A 13 V-J signature model separated ophthalmopathy from stable hyperthyroidism, with approximately 87% sensitivity and 81.08% specificity in cross-validation and 80%/75% in testing.

As for this clonotype: No cognate antigen has been identified for it. One base away there is no much larger clone; base qualities are not given.

Amplification of TCR beta CDR3 regions was carried out from RNA transcripts. The TCR CDR3 was subjected to a first round of RT-PCR using the HTBI primer set and the Qiagen OneStep RT-PCR kit. The libraries were constructed in a second round of multiplex PCR and then size-selected and purified. Libraries were sequenced paired-end with 100 bp reads on an Illumina HiSeq2000. In the paper's pipeline: SOAPnuke was used to process the raw data, removing reads that contained adapters or uncalled bases, had a mean Phred below 15, or lacked an exact match to the constant primer or identifier. COPE v1.2.5 was used to merge the high-quality paired reads, and each unique nucleotide sequence was defined as a clonotype. MiTCR v1.1 was used to align clonotypes to the IMGT TRBV, TRBD and TRBJ reference segments. Analysis was restricted to V-J combinations with a frequency above 0.0001, which covered roughly 99% of repertoires. A TCS score was defined as the ratio between F50 (clonal expansion) and ExV (chaos), using BLOSUM62-based TCRdist between CDR3 peptides within each V-J. Welch's t-statistics and random forest reduced 450 to 600 V-J features to some 14, which were used in a naive Bayes classifier (R e1071). TCRdb passed the public sequencing reads through fastp at Q25 and MiXCR, retaining productive beta sequences. Each CDR3 protein gets just one entry, which takes the most common genes and DNA from the rows behind it. TCRdb assigned the V and J calls; the authors' analysis was not used. For this sample the table gives under 400,000 distinct CDR3 sequences, of which 18% were detected only once. The top ten hold around 16% of the sample.

Moderately to severely active disease, a Clinical Activity Score of at least 3, a NOSPECS grade of at least 4, and a duration under 3 months were present in ophthalmopathy patients. Any patient with an uncontrolled infection, another autoimmune disease, pregnancy or lactation was excluded. Diagnoses were established on the basis of clinical symptoms, serum thyroxine and TRAb, thyroid ultrasound, and orbital computed tomography. Ficoll-Paque density gradient centrifugation was used to isolate PBMCs from 10 ml of fresh peripheral blood. Total RNA was extracted using Trizol reagent, and RNA quality was assessed on an Agilent 2100 Bioanalyzer. This receptor was identified in a woman in her thirties or forties with Graves' ophthalmopathy. The sample was blood.

The CDR3 region: CASVIAGQKTEAFF. In nucleotides, the sequence is TGTGCCAGCGTAATAGCGGGACAGAAAACTGAAGCTTTCTTT. The chain is made from TRBV6-1 and TRBJ1-1; TRBD1 fits 7 bases in the junction. Sequences MNHNS (CDR1) and SASEGT (CDR2) are obtained from the germline V gene. Inclusive of the bounding cysteine and phenylalanine, the CDR3 is 14 residues long. This entry keeps only the CDR3 DNA: 42 bases, framed from base 1. Germline trimming amounts to 8 bases on V and 5 bases on J, with 11 as the count of junction bases outside the gene matches.